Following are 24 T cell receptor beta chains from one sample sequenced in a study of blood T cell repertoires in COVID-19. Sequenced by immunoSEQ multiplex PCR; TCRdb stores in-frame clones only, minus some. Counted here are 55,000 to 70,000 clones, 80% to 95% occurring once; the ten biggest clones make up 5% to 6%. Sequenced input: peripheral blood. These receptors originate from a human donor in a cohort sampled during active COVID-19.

In DNA form, the CDR3 reads TGTGCCAGCCGCCCCCATAGGACAGGGGGCAATGAGCAGTTCTTC. It is translated as CASRPHRTGGNEQFF. V usage is TRBV28 and J usage is TRBJ2-1, with 10 bases that match TRBD1. Trimming removed 8 bases from V and 6 bases from J; junction bases left unmatched: 10. There are 15 residues in the CDR3. Germline CDR1 reads MDHEN; CDR2 reads SYDVKM.

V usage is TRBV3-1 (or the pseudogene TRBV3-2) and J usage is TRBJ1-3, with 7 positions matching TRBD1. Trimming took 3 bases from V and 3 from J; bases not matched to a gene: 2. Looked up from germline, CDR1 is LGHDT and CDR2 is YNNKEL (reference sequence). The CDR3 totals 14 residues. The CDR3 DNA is TGTGCCAGCAGCCAGGGACAGCGTGGAAACACCATATATTTT. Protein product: CASSQGQRGNTIYF.

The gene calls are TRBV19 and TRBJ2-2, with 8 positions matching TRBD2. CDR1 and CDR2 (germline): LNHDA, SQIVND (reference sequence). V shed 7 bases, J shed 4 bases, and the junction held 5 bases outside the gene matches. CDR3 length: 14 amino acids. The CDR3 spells CASKTGGVTGELFF. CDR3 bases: TGTGCCAGTAAGACGGGAGGGGTCACCGGGGAGCTGTTTTTT.

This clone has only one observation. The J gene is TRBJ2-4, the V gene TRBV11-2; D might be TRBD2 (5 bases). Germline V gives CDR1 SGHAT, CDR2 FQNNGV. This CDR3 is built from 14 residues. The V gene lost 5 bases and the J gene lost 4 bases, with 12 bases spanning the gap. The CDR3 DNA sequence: TGTGCCAGCAGCCCGGACTTCGATAAAAACATTCAGTACTTC. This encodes CASSPDFDKNIQYF.

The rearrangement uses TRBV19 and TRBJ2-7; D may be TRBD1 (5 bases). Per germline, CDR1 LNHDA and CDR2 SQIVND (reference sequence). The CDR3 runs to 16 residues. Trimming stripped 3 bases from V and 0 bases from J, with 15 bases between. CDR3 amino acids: CASSIYGQKASYEQYF. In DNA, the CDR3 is TGTGCCAGTAGTATCTACGGACAAAAAGCCTCCTACGAGCAGTACTTC. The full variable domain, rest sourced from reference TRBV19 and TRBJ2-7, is DGGITQSPKYLFRKEGQNVTLSCEQNLNHDAMYWYRQDPGQGLRLIYYSQIVNDFQKGDIAEGYSVSREKKESFPLTVTSAQKNPTAFYLCASSIYGQKASYEQYFGPGTRLTVT.

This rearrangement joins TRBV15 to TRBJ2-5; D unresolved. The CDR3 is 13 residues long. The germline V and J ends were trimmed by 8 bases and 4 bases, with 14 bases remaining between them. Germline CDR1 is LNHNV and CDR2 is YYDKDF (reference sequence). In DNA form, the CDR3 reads TGTGCCACCTGCCCAGGAATAGGAGAGACCCAGTACTTC. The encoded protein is CATCPGIGETQYF.

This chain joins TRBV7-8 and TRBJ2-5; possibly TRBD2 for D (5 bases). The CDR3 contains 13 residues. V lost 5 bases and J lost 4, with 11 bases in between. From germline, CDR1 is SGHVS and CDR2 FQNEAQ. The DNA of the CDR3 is TGTGCCAGCAGCCGTATTCGGGGAGAGACCCAGTACTTC. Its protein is CASSRIRGETQYF.

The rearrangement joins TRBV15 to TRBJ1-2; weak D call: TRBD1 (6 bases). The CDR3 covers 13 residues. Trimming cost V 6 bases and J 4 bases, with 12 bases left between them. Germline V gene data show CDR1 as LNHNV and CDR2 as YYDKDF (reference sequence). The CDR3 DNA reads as TGTGCCACCAGTAACCAGGGGAGCTATGGCTACACCTTC. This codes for CATSNQGSYGYTF.

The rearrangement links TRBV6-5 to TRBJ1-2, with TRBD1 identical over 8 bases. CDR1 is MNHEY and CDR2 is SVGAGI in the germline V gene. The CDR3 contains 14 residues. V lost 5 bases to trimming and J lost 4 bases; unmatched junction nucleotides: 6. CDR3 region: CASSTQGASYGYTF. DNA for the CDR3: TGTGCCAGCAGTACGCAGGGGGCAAGCTATGGCTACACCTTC.

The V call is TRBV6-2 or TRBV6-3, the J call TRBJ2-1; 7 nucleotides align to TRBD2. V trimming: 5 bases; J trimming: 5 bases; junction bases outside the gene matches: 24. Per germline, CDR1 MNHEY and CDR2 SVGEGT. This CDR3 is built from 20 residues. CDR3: CASSTGRPAGVGRPNNEQFF. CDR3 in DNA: TGTGCCAGCAGTACCGGACGGCCTGCGGGGGTCGGGAGGCCAAACAATGAGCAGTTCTTC.

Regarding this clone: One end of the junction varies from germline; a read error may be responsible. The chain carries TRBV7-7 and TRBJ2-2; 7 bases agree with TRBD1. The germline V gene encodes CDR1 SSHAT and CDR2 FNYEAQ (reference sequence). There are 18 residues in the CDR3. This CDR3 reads CASSSTPGTVRPTGELFF. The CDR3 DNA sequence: TGTGCTAGCAGCTCGACCCCCGGGACAGTCAGACCCACCGGGGAGCTGTTTTTT.

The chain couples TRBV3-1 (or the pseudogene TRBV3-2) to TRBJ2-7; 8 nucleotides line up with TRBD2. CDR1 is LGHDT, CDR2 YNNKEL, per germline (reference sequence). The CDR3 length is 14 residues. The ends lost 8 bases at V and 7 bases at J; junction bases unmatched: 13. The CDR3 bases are TGTGCCAGCGGCAGACGGGGGGGGCCGCAGGAGCAGTACTTC. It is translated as CASGRRGGPQEQYF.

CDR3 DNA sequence: TGTGCCAGCAGCCCCCAGGGCACTGAAGCTTTCTTT. Translated, it gives CASSPQGTEAFF. This sequence joins TRBV28 and TRBJ1-1; possible D gene TRBD1, 5 bases. This CDR3 region has 12 residues. Trimming pared 6 bases from V and 4 bases from J, leaving 9 bases between. Germline assignment: CDR1 MDHEN and CDR2 SYDVKM. Filled out from reference TRBV28 and TRBJ1-1, the complete variable domain reads DVKVTQSSRYLVKRTGEKVFLECVQDMDHENMFWYRQDPGLGLRLIYFSYDVKMKEKGDIPEGYSVSREKKERFSLILESASTNQTSMYLCASSPQGTEAFFGQGTRLTVV.

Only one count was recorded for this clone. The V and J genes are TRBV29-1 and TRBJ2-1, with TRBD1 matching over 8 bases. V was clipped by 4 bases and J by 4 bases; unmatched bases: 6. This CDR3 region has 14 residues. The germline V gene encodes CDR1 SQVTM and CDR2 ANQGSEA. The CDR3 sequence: CSVGYRGDYNEQFF. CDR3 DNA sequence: TGCAGCGTTGGCTACAGGGGGGATTACAATGAGCAGTTCTTC.

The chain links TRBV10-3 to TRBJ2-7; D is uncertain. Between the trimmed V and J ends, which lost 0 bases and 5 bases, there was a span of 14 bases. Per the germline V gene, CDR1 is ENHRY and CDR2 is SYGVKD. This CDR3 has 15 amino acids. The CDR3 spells CAISESAPSVNEQYF. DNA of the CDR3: TGTGCCATCAGTGAGTCAGCTCCTTCTGTGAACGAGCAGTACTTC.

Written as DNA, the CDR3 is TGCAGCGTTGGGCTGAGGGGGAGCAGTGAGCAGTTCTTC. This encodes CSVGLRGSSEQFF. The chain couples TRBV29-1 to TRBJ2-1; D perhaps matches TRBD1 (6 bases). The germline V and J ends were trimmed by 4 bases and 9 bases, with 16 bases remaining between them. CDR1 and CDR2 from the germline V gene are SQVTM and ANQGSEA. The CDR3 consists of 13 residues.

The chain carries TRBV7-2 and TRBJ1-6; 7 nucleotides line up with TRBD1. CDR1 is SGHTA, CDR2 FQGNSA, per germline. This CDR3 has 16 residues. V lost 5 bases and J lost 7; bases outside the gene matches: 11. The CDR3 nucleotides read TGTGCCAGCAGCCCGAGCCGGGGACAGTGGAATTCACCCCTCCACTTT. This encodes CASSPSRGQWNSPLHF.

The DNA for the CDR3 is TGTGCCAGCAGCCAAGAAGCGGGCTTGCGGGAGACCCAGTACTTC. It yields the protein CASSQEAGLRETQYF. The chain has TRBV3-1 (or the pseudogene TRBV3-2) and TRBJ2-5; perhaps TRBD2 as D (6 bases). This CDR3 has 15 residues. Trimming removed 0 bases at V and 5 bases at J, with 13 bases between. From germline, CDR1 is LGHDT and CDR2 YNNKEL (reference sequence).

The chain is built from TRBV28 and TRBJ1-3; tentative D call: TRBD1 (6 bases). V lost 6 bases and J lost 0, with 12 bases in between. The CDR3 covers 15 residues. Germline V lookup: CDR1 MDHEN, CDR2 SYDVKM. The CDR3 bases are TGTGCCAGCAGCCCCTGGGGGCGCTCTGGAAACACCATATATTTT. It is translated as CASSPWGRSGNTIYF. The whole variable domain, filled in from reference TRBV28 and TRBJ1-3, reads DVKVTQSSRYLVKRTGEKVFLECVQDMDHENMFWYRQDPGLGLRLIYFSYDVKMKEKGDIPEGYSVSREKKERFSLILESASTNQTSMYLCASSPWGRSGNTIYFGEGSWLTVV.

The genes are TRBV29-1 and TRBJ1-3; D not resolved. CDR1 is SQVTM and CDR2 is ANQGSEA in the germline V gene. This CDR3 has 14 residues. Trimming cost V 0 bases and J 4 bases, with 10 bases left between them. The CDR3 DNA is TGCAGCGTTGAAGAGTGGGGAGCGGGAAACACCATATATTTT. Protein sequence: CSVEEWGAGNTIYF.

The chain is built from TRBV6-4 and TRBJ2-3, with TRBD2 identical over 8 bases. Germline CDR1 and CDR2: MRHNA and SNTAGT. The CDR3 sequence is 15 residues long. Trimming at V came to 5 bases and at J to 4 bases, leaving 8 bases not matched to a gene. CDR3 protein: CASSPAGGGADTQYF. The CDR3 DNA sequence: TGTGCCAGCAGTCCGGCGGGAGGCGGTGCAGATACGCAGTATTTT.

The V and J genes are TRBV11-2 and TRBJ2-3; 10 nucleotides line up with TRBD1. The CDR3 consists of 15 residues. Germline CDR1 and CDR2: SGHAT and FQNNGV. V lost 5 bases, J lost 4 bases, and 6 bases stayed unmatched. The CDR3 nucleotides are TGTGCCAGCAGCCAGGGGACAGGGGTCGCAGATACGCAGTATTTT. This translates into CASSQGTGVADTQYF.

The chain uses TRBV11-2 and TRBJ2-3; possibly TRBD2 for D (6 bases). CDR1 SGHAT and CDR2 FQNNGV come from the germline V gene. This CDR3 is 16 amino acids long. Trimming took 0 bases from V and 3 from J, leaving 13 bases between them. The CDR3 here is CASSLDRASATDTQYF. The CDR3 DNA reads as TGTGCCAGCAGCTTAGATCGGGCTAGCGCGACAGATACGCAGTATTTT.

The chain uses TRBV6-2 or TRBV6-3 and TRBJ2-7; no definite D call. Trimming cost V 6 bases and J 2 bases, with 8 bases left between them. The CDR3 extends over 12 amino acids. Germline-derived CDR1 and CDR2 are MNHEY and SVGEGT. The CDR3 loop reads CASSLHTYEQYF. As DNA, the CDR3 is TGTGCCAGCAGCCTTCACACCTACGAGCAGTACTTC.